The present T cell receptor (beta chain) was sequenced within a study of OX40 agonist ivuxolimab in advanced cancers. About the study: Patients received ivuxolimab, an agonistic anti-OX40 (CD134) antibody. At 0.01 to 10 mg/kg, ivuxolimab was administered intravenously to patients every 2 weeks. General study results and limits: CD4+ and CD8+ blood T cells expanded clonally by week 6 at 0.1 to 3.0 mg/kg.

Exclusion applied to patients with autoimmune disease history or systemic immunosuppression. To note about this clone: Its antigen is still unknown.

V lost 4 bases and J 2 bases, leaving 10 bases between the germline ends. Germline V gene lookup returns CDR1 SEHNR and CDR2 FQNEAQ (reference sequence). The CDR3 is 14 residues long. The data were produced by immunoSEQ multiplex PCR, yet TCRdb's version contains in-frame clones alone and is incomplete. The repertoire consists of about 59,000 clones, with around 86% occurring once and the leading ten covering around 0.35%. The sequences come from CD4+ or CD8+ T cells sorted from blood, collected in a trial of the OX40 agonist ivuxolimab. The TCR was taken from an adult with an advanced solid tumor such as melanoma, head and neck, liver or kidney cancer. The chain recombines TRBV7-9 with TRBJ2-3, with D possibly matching TRBD2 (5 bases). The CDR3 nucleotides read TGTGCCAGCAGCTCAGGACTCCACACAGATACGCAGTATTTT. This encodes CASSSGLHTDTQYF.